The entry below describes one T cell receptor (beta chain). The sample holds a few counts of this clone. It has no known antigen specificity. No much larger clone exists at a distance of one base, and base qualities are not known. The CDR3 sequence holds 13 residues, the cysteine and phenylalanine included. The entry retains the CDR3 DNA only, 39 bases that are in frame from base 1. V was cut back by 1 base and J by 11 bases, leaving a gap of 15 bases between them. In the germline V gene, CDR1 corresponds to ENHRY and CDR2 to SYGVKD. Library method: the immunoSEQ multiplex PCR assay. RNA was extracted from all samples and reverse transcribed into cDNA as template for TCR sequencing. First-strand cDNA was synthesized with SuperScript III using a 2:1 mix of oligo-dT and random hexamers. A synthetic immune receptor repertoire was used to gauge amplification bias, and whatever bias remained was removed computationally. The original methods were these. Raw reads were preprocessed for error removal, and CDR3 was defined according to IMGT conventions as running from the conserved cysteine to phenylalanine. Clonality was calculated as 1 minus Shannon entropy normalized by log2 of the number of productive unique TCRs. Whether scalp clones were CD4 or CD8 was inferred by matching scalp TCRbeta sequences against CD4 and CD8 repertoires sorted from blood. This is the immuneACCESS table as TCRdb keeps it, with only in-frame sequences that have V and J called. A part of the clones is gone; compared with another copy, unresolved V genes explain less than half, and the rest is unexplained. V, J and clone size were drawn from that table, and D and trimming were deduced from the DNA. The sample yields 200,000 to 250,000 clones; more than 30% were counted once. Of the sample, 0.48% is held by the ten largest clones.

These data are taken from a study of CD8+ T cells in alopecia areata (dated by TCRdb to the late 2010s). In terms of the full investigation: The treated patients, all with moderate-to-severe alopecia areata, were enrolled in an open-label pilot trial of oral tofacitinib given at 5 to 10 mg twice daily. RNA came from the PAXgene miRNA kit for fixed scalp, the miRNeasy kit for PBMCs, and the RNeasy kit for mouse skin. In humans, TCRbeta sequencing was performed on scalp tissue and on sorted CD4+ and CD8+ peripheral blood T cells from healthy controls and from patients with patchy or totalis/universalis alopecia areata. Tofacitinib-treated patients had biopsies at baseline and at 4 and 24 weeks of treatment, with a later scalp biopsy in several patients. Patients stayed on tofacitinib for 6 to 18 months and then had 6 months of follow-up off drug so that delayed response and recurrence could be assessed. The SALT score, which quantifies the percentage of affected scalp surface area, was used to measure disease severity in treated patients. Clonality in the scalp was compared among normal scalp (n=4), patchy alopecia areata scalp (n=8), and alopecia totalis/universalis scalp (n=8). The study used high-throughput TCRbeta sequencing to examine T cell clonal expansion in alopecia areata, in both the C3H/HeJ mouse model and human patients. immunoSEQ multiplex PCR using 35 Vbeta forward primers and 13 Jbeta reverse primers was used to amplify TCRbeta CDR3 regions.

Beyond this particular receptor, the publication reports: Shared TCR sequences between patients were less evident than in mice, which may be partly attributable to HLA diversity in the patient population. During tofacitinib treatment, many expanded lesional clones remained in scalp and blood, and this persistence may partly explain relapse after treatment is stopped. With tofacitinib, both scalp clonality and the number of expanded CD8+ clones among the top 100 scalp clones went down significantly. Compared with normal scalp, lesional scalp, particularly in alopecia totalis/universalis, had higher clonality and more expanded CD8+ clones, which suggests antigenic drive. Scalp TCR repertoire analysis is complicated because resident alphabeta T cells in normal human skin are also sequenced, whereas mouse skin is dominated by gammadelta T cells. Because the treated cohort was small and had only one nonresponder, larger studies are needed to examine links between baseline CD8+ expansion and response.

The treatment or condition label for this specimen denotes: oral pan-JAK inhibitor, 5-10 mg twice daily. Lesional scalp punch biopsies and peripheral blood were collected from alopecia areata patients. PBMCs were isolated by density centrifugation and stained for CD3, CD4 and CD8, and CD4+ and CD8+ T cells were sorted on a FACSAria. This TCR was sampled from a human donor with alopecia areata. The sequencing used CD4+ T cells sorted from blood, collected around week 31, from a patient treated with tofacitinib. In this chain, TRBV10-3 is recombined with TRBJ2-7, and perhaps TRBD2 as D gene, on 6 matching bases. The CDR3 is CAISELGLSGEYF. The sequenced DNA is TGTGCCATCAGTGAGTTGGGACTCTCCGGCGAGTACTTC.